Listed below are T cell receptor beta chains from one sample, sequenced in a study of cytomegalovirus exposure and HLA in healthy donors. The protocol was immunoSEQ multiplex PCR, while the TCRdb copy is restricted to in-frame clones and leaves out a portion. The sample yields 200,000 or so clones, 75% to 85% seen once. The specimen sequenced was PBMCs. The receptors were gathered from a girl aged 10-17 years in good health and CMV-seronegative. The CDR3 runs from the conserved cysteine through the conserved F or W. The D gene is left open where the match is weak. A row's size may be missing; if present it is once, few, many or a size class.

abundance,v_gene,j_gene,d_gene,CDR3aa,CDR3nt
once,TRBV4-3,TRBJ1-6,.,CASSQDTEFSPLHF,TGCGCCAGCAGCCAAGATACAGAGTTTTCACCCCTCCACTTT
few,TRBV28,TRBJ1-6,.,CASSARGGAVNSPLHF,TGTGCCAGCAGTGCCCGGGGGGGGGCGGTTAATTCACCCCTCCACTTT
.,TRBV21-1,TRBJ1-2,.,CASSPPMRQGPRYGYTF,TGTGCCAGCAGCCCACCCATGAGACAGGGCCCCAGGTATGGCTACACCTTC
.,TRBV7-2,TRBJ2-2,.,CASSLTVTGELFF,TGTGCCAGCAGCTTAACGGTCACCGGGGAGCTGTTTTTT
.,TRBV6-1,TRBJ2-5,.,CASSEPGLRETQYF,TGTGCCAGCAGTGAACCGGGACTCCGGGAGACCCAGTACTTC
once,TRBV5-1,TRBJ1-2,.,CASSLPGTTARYGYTF,TGCGCCAGCAGCTTGCCCGGGACAACCGCTCGGTATGGCTACACCTTC
.,TRBV6-1,TRBJ1-3,TRBD1,CASSEEVVHRGHSGNTIYF,TGTGCCAGCAGTGAGGAGGTGGTGCACAGGGGGCATTCTGGAAACACCATATATTTT
few,TRBV19,TRBJ2-7,TRBD1,CASSAFTGAYEQYF,TGTGCCAGTAGTGCCTTCACAGGGGCCTACGAGCAGTACTTC
.,TRBV7-2,TRBJ1-1,TRBD1,CASSLQGAGLNTEAFF,TGTGCCAGCAGCTTACAGGGGGCGGGTTTGAACACTGAAGCTTTCTTT
.,TRBV7-9,TRBJ1-2,TRBD1,CASSSGTVAWYGYTF,TGTGCCAGCAGCTCGGGGACAGTCGCTTGGTATGGCTACACCTTC
.,TRBV27,TRBJ2-1,.,CASSREQGGFNEQFF,TGTGCCAGCAGTCGCGAACAGGGGGGGTTCAATGAGCAGTTCTTC